One and the same sample provided the 9 T cell receptor beta chains below, sequenced in a study of post-analysis software for immune sequencing data. Study-level findings and limits: TRBV segments more frequent in patients than in controls numbered roughly five and included TRBV5-6, TRBV5-1 and TRBV20-1.

TCR beta cDNA libraries had unique molecular identifiers. TCRdb independently ran MiXCR on the PCR reads; one entry per CDR3 protein. The sample holds 750,000 to 950,000 distinct CDR3 sequences, approximately 53% seen once. Antigens of these TCRs are unknown. The sample comprised blood. The receptors were sampled from a girl aged 10 to 17 with multiple sclerosis.

The DNA for the CDR3 is TGCGCCAGCGGCGACACAGGGAACGAGCAGTACTTC. Amino acid sequence: CASGDTGNEQYF. This chain links TRBV5-1 with TRBJ2-7, with a weak D call TRBD1 (6 bases). V was trimmed by 7 bases and J by 5 bases, leaving 13 bases between them. Germline V gene lookup returns CDR1 SGHRS and CDR2 YFSETQ. The CDR3 sequence is 12 residues long.

The CDR3 DNA reads as TGTGCCAGCAGCCAAAACCCCTTTGTTCTTGGCTACACCTTC. This translates into CASSQNPFVLGYTF. This rearrangement joins TRBV14 to TRBJ1-2; D gene ambiguous. This CDR3 is 14 amino acids long. The germline gives CDR1 SGHDN, CDR2 FVKESK. V shed 2 bases and J shed 7 bases, with 14 bases lying between them.

The V and J genes are TRBV20-1 and TRBJ2-1; 9 bases are shared with TRBD2. J lost 9 bases, V lost 3 bases, and 9 bases had no gene match. Germline CDR1 and CDR2: DFQATT and SNEGSKA (reference sequence). The CDR3 is 14 amino acids. The DNA of the CDR3 is TGCAGTGCTAGTAGGGGCGGGAGGGTTAGTGAGCAGTTCTTC. This gives the protein CSASRGGRVSEQFF.

The gene calls are TRBV15 and TRBJ2-2; TRBD1 matches at 9 bases. After removal of 5 bases from V and 7 bases from J, the junction contained 8 bases not matched to a gene. This CDR3 comprises 15 residues. Germline V gene sequence: CDR1 LNHNV, CDR2 YYDKDF (reference sequence). Written as DNA, the CDR3 is TGTGCCACCAGCGCCCGGGACAGGGAGAACGGGGAGCTGTTTTTT. As protein: CATSARDRENGELFF.

V and J are TRBV5-1 and TRBJ2-3; TRBD2 might be the D (5 bases). The CDR3 loop spans 14 amino acids. The V end was cut by 6 bases, the J end by 0 bases, with 11 bases between. CDR1 is SGHRS and CDR2 is YFSETQ in the germline V gene. CDR3 residues: CASTGISSTDTQYF. The CDR3 DNA reads TGCGCCAGCACGGGGATTTCTAGCACAGATACGCAGTATTTT. The whole variable domain, filled in from reference TRBV5-1 and TRBJ2-3, reads KAGVTQTPRYLIKTRGQQVTLSCSPISGHRSVSWYQQTPGQGLQFLFEYFSETQRNKGNFPGRFSGRQFSNSRSEMNVSTLELGDSALYLCASTGISSTDTQYFGPGTRLTVL.

The chain couples TRBV20-1 to TRBJ2-7, with D maybe TRBD1 (6 bases). The CDR3 consists of 12 residues. The germline CDR1 and CDR2 sequences are DFQATT and SNEGSKA (reference sequence). Between the trimmed V and J ends, which lost 1 base and 7 bases, there was a span of 11 bases. The CDR3 sequence is CSARARGSEQYF. The CDR3 nucleotides are TGCAGTGCTAGAGCCAGGGGAAGTGAGCAGTACTTC.

As regards this clonotype: At one end the junction does not follow the germline gene, possibly because of a read error. For the CDR3, the DNA is TGCAGTACTAGCCCGATCCAGGCCGGGGCCAACGTCCTGACTTTC. Protein: CSTSPIQAGANVLTF. The rearrangement links TRBV20-1 to TRBJ2-6, with D maybe TRBD2 (6 bases). The CDR3 runs to 15 residues. CDR1 and CDR2 (germline): DFQATT, SNEGSKA (reference sequence).

This clonotype occurred a few times. The chain employs TRBV6-1 and TRBJ2-7, with no clear D. Trimming pared 8 bases from V and 3 bases from J, leaving 14 bases between. Looked up from germline, CDR1 is MNHNS and CDR2 is SASEGT. CDR3 size: 13 residues. CDR3: CASESLLDYEQYF. In DNA, the CDR3 is TGTGCCAGCGAATCGCTCCTCGACTACGAGCAGTACTTC.

The V gene is TRBV6-4, the J gene TRBJ2-5; D gene unclear. The V end was cut by 8 bases, the J end by 3 bases, with 7 bases between. Looked up from germline, CDR1 is MRHNA and CDR2 is SNTAGT. This CDR3 region has 11 residues. The CDR3 DNA sequence: TGTGCCAGCCAGACTGAAGAGACCCAGTACTTC. Translating it yields CASQTEETQYF.